The present T cell receptor beta chain was sequenced within a study of cytomegalovirus exposure and HLA in healthy donors. Study details: The approximately 130 validation repertoires and the approximately 670 first-cohort repertoires shared a platform, a later analysis reported.

Donors were drawn from the 120-subject validation cohort, separate from the approximately 670-subject first cohort. The CDR3 covers 14 residues. Per germline, CDR1 MDHEN and CDR2 SYDVKM. With 5 bases removed from V and 6 bases from J, the gap between germline ends came to 13 bases. General study results and limits: Overall, around 150 TCR beta chains were annotated as cytomegalovirus-associated.

This table comes from immunoSEQ multiplex PCR, and its TCRdb copy is limited to in-frame clones, with some not included. The sample lists approximately 100,000 clones, roughly 90% occurring once. For this clone: Its specificity is not known.

Sequences were obtained from PBMCs. The sequence was collected from a woman aged 18 to 35 in good health and CMV-seronegative. This chain connects TRBV28 to TRBJ1-4; D gene ambiguous. CDR3 sequence: CASSPGVFDEKLFF. In DNA form, the CDR3 reads TGTGCCAGCAGTCCCGGGGTATTCGATGAAAAACTGTTTTTT.